The T cell receptor beta chain under discussion was sequenced for a study of blood T cell repertoires in COVID-19. Per the original methods: Counts of nucleated cells, estimated from reference gene primer amplification, were obtained. Here immunoSEQ multiplex PCR was the method, and the copy in TCRdb shows in-frame clones only, minus some. V, J and clone size are taken as reported in that table, and D and trimming were inferred from the DNA itself. The data show 400,000 or so clones, around 91% seen once. Germline CDR1 and CDR2: SGHRS and YFSETQ. The CDR3 is made up of 17 amino acids. V trimming: 3 bases; J trimming: 4 bases; junction bases outside the gene matches: 7. The age range of participants was about 18 to 100 years, with residence in some 25 US areas. Symptom resolution, clearance, or two negative PCRs marked donors in Cohort 3 as recovered.

The rearrangement joins TRBV5-1 to TRBJ2-2, with 12 bases matching TRBD2. This TCR came from a man aged 25-40 years who had recovered from COVID-19. Sequencing input: PBMCs or T cells enriched from blood (not recorded which). The CDR3 nucleotides read TGCGCCAGCAGCTCGACTAGCGGGAGTTCTGGCACCGGGGAGCTGTTTTTT. Translated, it gives CASSSTSGSSGTGELFF.